Sequencing of this T cell receptor (beta chain) was carried out in a study of blood T cell repertoires in COVID-19. Study-level background: Sites across the United States, Italy and Spain contributed samples from acute and convalescent COVID-19. The analysed material was cDNA or gDNA that came from T cells, B-cell-depleted T cells, or PBMCs.

The CDR3 loop spans 13 amino acids. Trimming took off 6 bases at V and 3 bases at J, with 11 bases between the two ends. Germline CDR1 reads LNHDA; CDR2 reads SQIVND (reference sequence). Participants had their cohort set by participant-reported clinical history. Source study methods: Researchers report that nucleated cell counts were estimated from reference gene primer amplification. This table comes from immunoSEQ multiplex PCR, and its TCRdb copy is limited to in-frame clones, with some not included. The DNA was the basis for D and trimming; V, J and clone size are from that table. This sample has 250,000 to 300,000 clones, with about 90% found just once.

Sequencing was done on a sample of PBMCs or T cells enriched from blood (not recorded which). The clonotype was recovered from a human donor in a cohort exposed to, infected with or recovered from COVID-19 (not recorded which). The donor label of this sample is uncertain. This chain joins TRBV19 and TRBJ1-1; no reliable D call. The CDR3 is CASSPKEDTEAFF. CDR3 bases: TGTGCCAGTAGCCCCAAGGAGGACACTGAAGCTTTCTTT. The full variable domain, in which reference TRBV19 and TRBJ1-1 provide the parts outside the CDR3, is DGGITQSPKYLFRKEGQNVTLSCEQNLNHDAMYWYRQDPGQGLRLIYYSQIVNDFQKGDIAEGYSVSREKKESFPLTVTSAQKNPTAFYLCASSPKEDTEAFFGQGTRLTVV.